This T cell receptor beta chain was captured in a study of blood T cell repertoires in COVID-19. Study overall: The analysed material was cDNA or gDNA that came from T cells, B-cell-depleted T cells, or PBMCs.

Recruits, aged 18 to 89 years, lived in around 24 US areas. Assignments of participants to cohorts depended upon their own reported clinical history. Trimming took 4 bases from V and 0 from J; bases not matched to a gene: 12. The germline V gene has CDR1 SGHTA and CDR2 FQGNSA. This CDR3 region has 18 residues. Source study methods: Reference gene primer amplification yielded estimated nucleated cell counts. Profiled with immunoSEQ multiplex PCR; TCRdb holds only in-frame clones, not every one. V, J and clone size are taken as reported in that table, and D and trimming were inferred from the DNA itself. The repertoire holds about 140,000 clones, approximately 85% seen once, with more than 3% in the top ten.

Sample: PBMCs or T cells enriched from blood (not recorded which). This clonotype originated in a woman in her forties or fifties with acute COVID-19. The genes are TRBV7-2 and TRBJ1-3, with TRBD1 identical over 7 bases. The CDR3 DNA reads TGTGCCAGCAGCTCTCCGAGGACAGGACCCAACTCTGGAAACACCATATATTTT. Residues: CASSSPRTGPNSGNTIYF.